One sample yielded the 17 T cell receptor beta chains listed below, sequenced in a study of shared clonotypes between healthy human individuals. Profiling relied on immunoSEQ multiplex PCR, and the TCRdb table lists in-frame clones only, not all of them. This table holds about 1,800,000 clones, approximately 94% found once. CD45RO negativity and positive selection for CCR7 defined naive CD8 cells, a population that excluded terminally differentiated effector memory CD45RA+ cells. The sequencing sample was made of naive CD8+ T cells sorted from blood. The receptors shown here come from a young man in good health.

V is TRBV9 and J is TRBJ2-5, with D maybe TRBD2 (5 bases). V was pared by 1 base and J by 2 bases, with 18 bases between. This CDR3 region has 17 residues. Germline V CDR1 and CDR2: SGDLS, YYNGEE. The CDR3 protein is CASSVTGSPGKQETQYF. The CDR3 nucleotides read TGTGCCAGCAGCGTAACGGGGTCCCCCGGGAAACAAGAGACCCAGTACTTC. Using reference TRBV9 and TRBJ2-5 for the parts outside the CDR3, the full variable domain is DSGVTQTPKHLITATGQRVTLRCSPRSGDLSVYWYQQSLDQGLQFLIQYYNGEERAKGNILERFSAQQFPDLHSELNLSSLELGDSALYFCASSVTGSPGKQETQYFGPGTRLLVL.

This chain connects TRBV28 to TRBJ1-6; D perhaps matches TRBD1 (5 bases). V was shortened by 6 bases and J by 0 bases, with 15 bases between the two germline ends. The CDR3 loop spans 17 amino acids. The germline V gene encodes CDR1 MDHEN and CDR2 SYDVKM. CDR3: CASRRDSLSSYNSPLHF. The CDR3 nucleotides read TGTGCCAGCAGAAGGGACTCGCTAAGCTCCTATAATTCACCCCTCCACTTT.

Note on this clone: The junction and the germline gene differ at one end; a read error may be behind it. The chain links TRBV5-1 to TRBJ2-1, with a tentative D call TRBD2 (6 bases). The CDR3 is 15 amino acids. CDR1 is SGHRS and CDR2 is YFSETQ in the germline V gene. The CDR3 here is CASSFETRNGDERFF. CDR3 nucleotide sequence: TGCGCCAGCAGCTTCGAGACTAGAAATGGTGATGAGCGGTTCTTC.

The chain recombines TRBV7-9 with TRBJ1-1; D ambiguous. With 8 bases removed from V and 3 bases from J, the gap between germline ends came to 10 bases. The germline V gene encodes CDR1 SEHNR and CDR2 FQNEAQ (reference sequence). The CDR3 has 12 amino acids. CDR3 nucleotide sequence: TGTGCCAGCGTTTCCGGAGACACTGAAGCTTTCTTT. Protein sequence: CASVSGDTEAFF. The variable domain in full, completed from reference TRBV7-9 and TRBJ1-1, reads DTGVSQNPRHKITKRGQNVTFRCDPISEHNRLYWYRQTLGQGPEFLTYFQNEAQLEKSRLLSDRFSAERPKGSFSTLEIQRTEQGDSAMYLCASVSGDTEAFFGQGTRLTVV.

This rearrangement joins TRBV4-1 to TRBJ2-7; D not certain. Trimming took 1 base from V and 3 from J, leaving 16 bases between them. The CDR3 totals 16 residues. CDR1 is MGHRA, CDR2 YSYEKL, per germline. CDR3 bases: TGCGCCAGCAGCCAAGTCGCTGGGCGGCAGGACTACGAGCAGTACTTC. Its protein is CASSQVAGRQDYEQYF.

The rearrangement joins TRBV28 to TRBJ2-7; D is uncertain. V was cut by 5 bases and J by 3 bases, with 11 bases left in between. This CDR3 contains 13 residues. In germline, CDR1 is MDHEN, CDR2 SYDVKM. CDR3 sequence (DNA): TGTGCCAGCAGTACCCCGGCGTTCTACGAGCAGTACTTC. Protein product: CASSTPAFYEQYF.

V gene TRBV18 combines with J gene TRBJ2-7; the D gene is possibly TRBD2 (5 bases). The germline gives CDR1 KGHSH, CDR2 LQKENI. The CDR3 consists of 16 residues. V lost 3 bases to trimming and J lost 2 bases, with 17 bases between them. The CDR3 protein is CASSPPQKRTTYEQYF. Here the CDR3 DNA reads TGTGCCAGCTCACCCCCCCAAAAGCGGACCACCTACGAGCAGTACTTC.

The rearrangement uses TRBV6-1 and TRBJ2-3; no clear D. CDR1 is MNHNS and CDR2 is SASEGT in the germline V gene. V lost 2 bases, J lost 1 base, and 13 bases lay in between. The CDR3 consists of 16 residues. CDR3 amino acids: CASSENLVYGTDTQYF. DNA for the CDR3: TGTGCCAGCAGTGAAAATCTGGTCTACGGCACAGATACGCAGTATTTT.

The gene calls are TRBV6-5 and TRBJ2-5; no clear D. The germline V gene encodes CDR1 MNHEY and CDR2 SVGAGI. The length of the CDR3 is 14 residues. The V end was cut by 5 bases, the J end by 3 bases, with 13 bases between. The CDR3 is CASSPSVGKETQYF. CDR3 coding DNA: TGTGCCAGCAGTCCCTCAGTAGGGAAAGAGACCCAGTACTTC.

The J gene is TRBJ2-7, the V gene TRBV15; 8 bases fit TRBD1. The CDR3 loop spans 14 amino acids. V lost 5 bases and J lost 4; bases outside the gene matches: 7. Germline V lookup: CDR1 LNHNV, CDR2 YYDKDF (reference sequence). The CDR3 region is CATSAGTGRYEQYF. CDR3 nucleotides: TGTGCCACCAGCGCGGGGACAGGACGTTACGAGCAGTACTTC.

The rearrangement joins TRBV6-1 to TRBJ1-2, with D possibly TRBD1 on 6 matching bases. This CDR3 contains 15 residues. CDR1 is MNHNS, CDR2 SASEGT, per germline. The ends were cut back, 10 bases at V and 0 bases at J, with 18 bases in the middle. CDR3 sequence reads: CATRGWGATNYGYTF. The CDR3 DNA follows: TGTGCCACCCGGGGGTGGGGGGCGACTAACTATGGCTACACCTTC.

The rearrangement links TRBV2 to TRBJ2-7; 8 bases match TRBD2. The CDR3 totals 17 residues. V lost 4 bases and J lost 3; bases outside the gene matches: 14. Germline CDR1 SNHLY, CDR2 FYNNEI. CDR3 sequence reads: CASSATLTGTSRYEQYF. DNA for the CDR3: TGTGCCAGCAGTGCCACCTTAACCGGGACTAGTCGCTACGAGCAGTACTTC.

The chain couples TRBV25-1 to TRBJ1-1; no reliable D call. The CDR3 runs to 13 residues. CDR1 MGHDK and CDR2 SYGVNS come from the germline V gene. Trimming left V 4 bases short and J 5 bases short, with 11 bases between. CDR3 sequence: CASSGTDWTEAFF. The CDR3 DNA follows: TGTGCCAGCAGTGGCACTGACTGGACTGAAGCTTTCTTT.

The chain links TRBV27 to TRBJ2-1, with a weak D call TRBD1 (6 bases). There are 14 residues in the CDR3. Germline CDR1 and CDR2: MNHEY and SMNVEV (reference sequence). V was shortened by 7 bases and J by 2 bases, with 12 bases between the two germline ends. The CDR3 spells CASNVGGPYNEQFF. The CDR3 DNA reads as TGTGCCAGCAACGTTGGGGGCCCCTACAATGAGCAGTTCTTC.

This chain uses TRBV5-4 with TRBJ2-4, with 11 nucleotides matching TRBD2. The J segment lost 8 bases and the V segment lost 4 bases, leaving 20 bases of the junction unmatched. CDR3 length equals 19 residues. Looked up from germline, CDR1 is SGHNT and CDR2 is YYREEE (reference sequence). The DNA of the CDR3 is TGTGCCAGCAGCCCCGGGGTTCCGGGGACTAGCGGCTTTTTTGACATTCAGTACTTC. It is translated as CASSPGVPGTSGFFDIQYF.

The chain has TRBV25-1 and TRBJ2-7; tentative D call: TRBD2 (6 bases). Germline CDR1 reads MGHDK; CDR2 reads SYGVNS. The CDR3 length is 13 residues. Trimming cost V 4 bases and J 6 bases, with 13 bases left between them. The CDR3 loop is CASSVRLVIEQYF. The CDR3 DNA reads as TGTGCCAGCAGTGTTCGACTAGTAATCGAGCAGTACTTC.

The V call is TRBV4-1, the J call TRBJ1-4; 9 bases align to TRBD1. This CDR3 is built from 19 residues. The trim removed 4 bases at V and 2 bases at J, leaving 14 bases unmatched. Per germline, CDR1 MGHRA and CDR2 YSYEKL. The CDR3 sequence is CASSPRTGERLSTNEKLFF. The CDR3 bases are TGCGCCAGCAGCCCCCGGACAGGGGAACGGCTCAGCACTAATGAAAAACTGTTTTTT.